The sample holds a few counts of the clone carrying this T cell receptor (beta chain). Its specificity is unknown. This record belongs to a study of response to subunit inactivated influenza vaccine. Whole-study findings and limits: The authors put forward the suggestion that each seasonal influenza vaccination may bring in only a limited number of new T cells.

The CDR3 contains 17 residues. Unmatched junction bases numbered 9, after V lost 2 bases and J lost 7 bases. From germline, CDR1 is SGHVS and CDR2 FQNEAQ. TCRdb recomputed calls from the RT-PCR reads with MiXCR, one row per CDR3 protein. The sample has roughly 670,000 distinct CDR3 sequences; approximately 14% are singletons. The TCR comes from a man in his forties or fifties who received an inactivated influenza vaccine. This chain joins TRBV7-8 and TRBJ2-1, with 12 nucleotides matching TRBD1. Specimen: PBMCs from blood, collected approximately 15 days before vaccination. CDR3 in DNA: TGTGCCAGCAGCTTACGTGGGACAGGGGGCATGTGGAATGAGCAGTTCTTC. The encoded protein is CASSLRGTGGMWNEQFF.